This TCR beta chain was found in a study of T cell repertoires in cytomegalovirus infection. The overall study: Signatures in public TCR beta sequences pointed to both CMV infection and matching HLA type. General observations from the study: People with CMV and the relevant HLA were identified by cumulative public TCR beta family frequency. The ex vivo response showed dominance by HLA-C-restricted CMV-specific TCR beta clonotypes.

Only a few counts were recorded for this clonotype. The target antigen is unknown. The CDR3 totals 14 residues. Germline-derived CDR1 and CDR2 are MNHNY and SVGAGI (reference sequence). Trimming removed 5 bases at V and 3 bases at J, with 10 bases between. TCRdb used MiXCR to reprocess the reads, holding one entry per CDR3 protein. Of 650,000 to 850,000 distinct CDR3 sequences in the sample, 29% were seen once. The TCR was taken from a human donor in good health (CMV status not recorded). Some clones in this sample may be carry-over from other donors' samples. This material consisted of cultured CD8+ T cells from PBMCs, taken from culture after CMV antigen stimulation. The chain recombines TRBV6-6 with TRBJ1-4, with TRBD1 as a possible D gene (6 bases). The CDR3 bases are TGTGCCAGCAGTAACAGGGCGCCTAATGAAAAACTGTTTTTT. Its protein product is CASSNRAPNEKLFF.